The 7 T cell receptor beta chains listed next were all sequenced from one sample in a study of T cell repertoires in cytomegalovirus infection. TCRdb independently ran MiXCR on the reads; one entry per CDR3 protein. The sample holds hundreds of thousands of distinct CDR3 sequences, 31% seen once. These receptors have no known antigen. The source material was cultured CD8+ T cells from PBMCs, sampled from culture after CMV antigen stimulation. The origin of the receptors is a human donor in good health (CMV status not recorded). Some clones in this sample may be carry-over from other donors' samples.

This chain connects TRBV13 to TRBJ1-2, with 9 bases that match TRBD1. V shed 5 bases and J 6 bases; nucleotides not matched to a gene: 10. The CDR3 loop spans 15 amino acids. CDR1 is PRHDT, CDR2 FYEKMQ, per germline (reference sequence). The CDR3 loop reads CASSHPQDRGNGYTF. CDR3 nucleotide sequence: TGTGCCAGCAGCCATCCCCAGGACAGGGGTAATGGCTACACCTTC.

With respect to this clonotype: Relative to the germline gene, one junction end is altered; a read error may explain this. The J gene is TRBJ2-3, the V gene TRBV9; TRBD2 agrees at 14 bases. This CDR3 is 15 amino acids long. Germline CDR1 reads SGDLS; CDR2 reads YYNGEE. The CDR3 here is CASSVAAGLAGDADF. In DNA, the CDR3 is TGTGCCAGCAGCGTAGCAGCGGGACTAGCGGGAGATGCGGATTTT. Full variable domain (remainder filled in from reference TRBV9 and TRBJ2-3): DSGVTQTPKHLITATGQRVTLRCSPRSGDLSVYWYQQSLDQGLQFLIQYYNGEERAKGNILERFSAQQFPDLHSELNLSSLELGDSALYFCASSVAAGLAGDADFGPGTRLTVL.

The chain carries TRBV19 and TRBJ1-1, with D possibly being TRBD1 (6 bases). V was cut by 5 bases and J by 5 bases, with 21 bases left in between. Germline assignment: CDR1 LNHDA and CDR2 SQIVND (reference sequence). This CDR3 has 16 amino acids. The CDR3 coding sequence is TGTGCCAGTAGTTTACAGGGTCTGGGGGCAAGAACTGAAGCTTTCTTT. As protein: CASSLQGLGARTEAFF.

This clonotype was seen just once. The chain carries TRBV6-5 and TRBJ2-3; 9 bases match TRBD2. Germline-derived CDR1 and CDR2 are MNHEY and SVGAGI. V dropped 2 bases and J dropped 0; count of bases not matched to a gene: 3. The CDR3 sequence is 16 residues long. The CDR3 coding sequence is TGTGCCAGCAGTTACCGGCGGGGGGGAAGCACAGATACGCAGTATTTT. This codes for CASSYRRGGSTDTQYF.

V gene TRBV6-5 combines with J gene TRBJ2-7, with D hard to call. This CDR3 is 14 amino acids long. Trimming left V 2 bases short and J 1 base short, with 9 bases between. The germline CDR1 and CDR2 sequences are MNHEY and SVGAGI. CDR3 in amino acids: CASSYNSPSYEQYF. CDR3 in DNA: TGTGCCAGCAGTTACAACAGCCCTTCCTACGAGCAGTACTTC.

V gene TRBV2 combines with J gene TRBJ2-5, with 9 bases aligning to TRBD1. The CDR3 consists of 17 residues. The germline V gene has CDR1 SNHLY and CDR2 FYNNEI. V gave up 4 bases and J gave up 5 bases; unmatched junction bases: 14. In DNA form, the CDR3 reads TGTGCCAGCAGTGTCCCTTTAGACAGGGGGATCGGGGAGACCCAGTACTTC. Residues: CASSVPLDRGIGETQYF.

This clonotype has a handful of counts. The V and J genes are TRBV12-3 or TRBV12-4 and TRBJ2-3; D call uncertain. Trimming removed 3 bases from V and 3 bases from J, with 7 bases in between. The CDR3 consists of 13 residues. The DNA of the CDR3 is TGTGCCAGCAGTTTTTCACTAACAGATACGCAGTATTTT. Encoded protein: CASSFSLTDTQYF.